The present T cell receptor (beta chain) was sequenced within a study of Graves' ophthalmopathy and Graves' hyperthyroidism. For the study at large: Ophthalmopathy not arising within 18 months of follow-up defined hyperthyroidism as stable.

The CDR3 is made up of 14 amino acids. Germline V gene sequence: CDR1 SEHNR, CDR2 FQNEAQ (reference sequence). Trimming removed 5 bases from V and 1 base from J, with 9 bases in between. The study recruited hyperthyroidism patients aged 18 to 65 who were newly diagnosed, under 2 months' duration. This clonotype was detected ten times or more. Transcripts of RNA were the source for amplifying TCR beta CDR3 regions. HTBI primers primed a first-round RT-PCR, and a second-round multiplex PCR followed. MiXCR, run by TCRdb on the multiplex PCR reads, gives a single entry per CDR3 protein. The data show a few hundred thousand distinct CDR3 sequences, less than 40% seen once.

Sequencing input: peripheral blood or thyroid tissue (not recorded which). This TCR came from an adult man with Graves' hyperthyroidism. V is TRBV7-9 and J is TRBJ1-5; D uncertain. The CDR3 bases are TGTGCCAGCAGCCCCGTATGGAGCAATCAGCCCCAGCATTTT. Its translation: CASSPVWSNQPQHF.